This TCR beta chain appears in the sequencing data of a study of blood T cell repertoires in COVID-19. Study background: From the United States, Italy and Spain came samples of acute and convalescent COVID-19.

As originally analysed: Estimation of nucleated cell counts was performed using reference gene primer amplification. The repertoire was sequenced with immunoSEQ multiplex PCR; TCRdb's copy has only in-frame clones and lacks some. That table furnishes V, J and clone size, whereas the DNA furnished D and trimming. Among some 330,000 clones listed, more than 75% were seen once. Participants spanned ages roughly 18 to 95 years and resided in about two dozen US areas. Grouping used clinical history reported by participants in a survey and questionnaire. The CDR3 contains 15 residues. The V gene's germline CDR1 is MNHNS and CDR2 SASEGT. V was clipped by 0 bases and J by 2 bases, with 8 bases between them.

The rearrangement links TRBV6-1 to TRBJ1-3, with a tentative D call TRBD1 (5 bases). The specimen sequenced was PBMCs or T cells enriched from blood (not recorded which). The sequence was obtained from a man aged 35-49 years in a cohort exposed to, infected with or recovered from COVID-19 (not recorded which). DNA for the CDR3: TGTGCCAGCAGTGAAGCCACAGGCGCTGGAAACACCATATATTTT. Translation gives CASSEATGAGNTIYF.